This T cell receptor (beta chain) was found in a study of regulatory T cells in long-lasting Graves disease. iRepertoire HTBI primers and Arm-PCR of CDR3 regions built TCR beta libraries. TCRdb used MiXCR to reprocess the multiplex PCR reads, holding one entry per CDR3 protein. The table has about 470,000 distinct CDR3 sequences, around 21% seen once. On this clonotype: The antigen is undetermined.

Time point in this sample: persistent/refractory GD, antithyroid drugs over 5 years with positive TRAb. The authors made the TCR library using RNA they extracted from PBMCs. The germline V gene has CDR1 SGDLS and CDR2 YYNGEE. The CDR3 has 15 residues. The ends lost 2 bases at V and 6 bases at J; junction bases unmatched: 9. Study findings and constraints: Persistent Graves' disease cases displayed lower TCR diversity than newly diagnosed ones.

The chain combines TRBV9 with TRBJ2-7; 9 bases line up with TRBD2. The specimen was peripheral blood mononuclear cells (PBMCs), collected when the disease was refractory, from a patient treated with antithyroid drugs. The source is a female donor with Graves disease. The CDR3 region is CASSVDGGGRGEQYF. The CDR3 DNA reads TGTGCCAGCAGCGTTGATGGTGGCGGGAGGGGCGAGCAGTACTTC.